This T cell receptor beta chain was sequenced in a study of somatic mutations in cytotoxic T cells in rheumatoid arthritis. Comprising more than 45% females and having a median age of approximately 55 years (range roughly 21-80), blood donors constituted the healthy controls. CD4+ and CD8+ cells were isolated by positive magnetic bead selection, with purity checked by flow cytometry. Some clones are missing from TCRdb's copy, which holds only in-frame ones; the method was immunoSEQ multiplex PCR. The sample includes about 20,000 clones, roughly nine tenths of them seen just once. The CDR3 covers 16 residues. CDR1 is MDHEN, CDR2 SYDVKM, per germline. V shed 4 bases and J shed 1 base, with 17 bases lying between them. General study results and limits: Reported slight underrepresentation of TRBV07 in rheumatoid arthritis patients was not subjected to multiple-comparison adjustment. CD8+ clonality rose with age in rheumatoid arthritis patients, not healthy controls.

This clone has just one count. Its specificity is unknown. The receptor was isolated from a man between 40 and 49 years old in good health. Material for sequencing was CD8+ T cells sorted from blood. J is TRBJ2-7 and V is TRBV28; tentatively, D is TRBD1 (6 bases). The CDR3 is CASSWRGRGLSYEQYF. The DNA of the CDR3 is TGTGCCAGCAGTTGGCGCGGCAGGGGCTTATCCTACGAGCAGTACTTC.